This entry lists 18 T cell receptor beta chains sequenced from one sample in a study of identical twins. TCRdb processed the 5' RACE reads anew with MiXCR; each CDR3 protein has one entry. The sample carries some 1,600,000 distinct CDR3 sequences, under 35% recorded once. The sample was cord blood. These receptor sequences come from a newborn girl in good health.

This clonotype has only a few counts. The chain joins TRBV29-1 to TRBJ2-5, with 9 bases matching TRBD1. The last part of the DNA fits TRBJ2-7 better; the J call may be wrong. Per germline, CDR1 SQVTM and CDR2 ANQGSEA. CDR3 length: 13 amino acids. The CDR3 protein is CSVGDRVTHEQYF. DNA of the CDR3: TGCAGCGTTGGGGACAGGGTGACCCACGAGCAGTACTTC.

The chain carries TRBV14 and TRBJ2-1, with TRBD2 matching over 9 bases. V dropped 1 base and J dropped 12; count of bases not matched to a gene: 13. Germline assignment: CDR1 SGHDN and CDR2 FVKESK. CDR3 length equals 16 residues. As DNA, the CDR3 is TGTGCCAGCAGCCAAGGTTGGGCGGGAGGGCCAACCGGGCAGTTCTTC. Its translation is CASSQGWAGGPTGQFF.

This clonotype was seen at least ten times. The rearrangement links TRBV29-1 to TRBJ1-5; the D is unclear. CDR3 length equals 12 residues. CDR1 is SQVTM, CDR2 ANQGSEA, per germline. With 6 bases removed from V and 3 bases from J, the gap between germline ends came to 9 bases. The CDR3 DNA reads TGCAGCGTGGGGTGGCACAATCAGCCCCAGCATTTT. Translating gives CSVGWHNQPQHF.

This clonotype has only a few counts. This chain joins TRBV24-1 and TRBJ2-3; D is uncertain. The CDR3 contains 14 residues. Germline values: CDR1 KGHDR, CDR2 SFDVKD. Deletions cut 4 bases from V and 5 bases from J, with 12 bases between. In DNA form, the CDR3 reads TGTGCCACCAGTGACCGGAAGGGCGGAGATACGCAGTATTTT. Its translation: CATSDRKGGDTQYF.

This clonotype was seen only a few times. The chain uses TRBV7-2 and TRBJ1-2, with 7 bases that match TRBD1. V gave up 1 base and J gave up 4 bases; unmatched junction bases: 9. Germline-derived CDR1 and CDR2 are SGHTA and FQGNSA. The CDR3 has 16 amino acids. The CDR3 is CASSLGLWDSLYGYTF. CDR3 nucleotides: TGTGCCAGCAGCTTAGGCCTCTGGGACAGCCTCTATGGCTACACCTTC.

This rearrangement joins TRBV7-9 to TRBJ2-3, with D possibly being TRBD2 (5 bases). The CDR3 length is 15 residues. The V gene lost 3 bases and the J gene lost 5 bases, with 15 bases spanning the gap. The germline CDR1 and CDR2 sequences are SEHNR and FQNEAQ (reference sequence). The DNA of the CDR3 is TGTGCCAGCAGCTTGAGGAGGAGCGGAAGAGATACGCAGTATTTT. Its protein product is CASSLRRSGRDTQYF. Filled out from reference TRBV7-9 and TRBJ2-3, the complete variable domain reads DTGVSQNPRHKITKRGQNVTFRCDPISEHNRLYWYRQTLGQGPEFLTYFQNEAQLEKSRLLSDRFSAERPKGSFSTLEIQRTEQGDSAMYLCASSLRRSGRDTQYFGPGTRLTVL.

The chain couples TRBV12-3 or TRBV12-4 to TRBJ2-5, with 10 positions matching TRBD2. V gave up 6 bases and J gave up 1 base; unmatched junction bases: 5. The CDR3 sequence is 15 residues long. The CDR3 reads CASRPSGGIQETQYF. CDR3 nucleotides: TGTGCCAGCAGGCCTAGCGGGGGTATCCAAGAGACCCAGTACTTC.

V usage is TRBV27 and J usage is TRBJ1-2; 9 bases map to TRBD1. Looked up from germline, CDR1 is MNHEY and CDR2 is SMNVEV (reference sequence). The CDR3 has 15 amino acids. J gave up 0 bases and V 7 bases, and 6 bases lay outside the gene matches. The CDR3 nucleotides read TGTGCCAGCACCCTACGACAGGGGGCTAACTATGGCTACACCTTC. Translated, it gives CASTLRQGANYGYTF.

This clonotype was observed once. The junction departs from the called germline gene at one end, perhaps through a read error. V and J are TRBV6-7 and TRBJ2-3; 10 nucleotides match TRBD1. TRBV6-7 is sorted into the ORF group, with uncertain function. The CDR3 length is 15 residues. For the CDR3, the DNA is TGTGCCGGCAGTTACCAAGGACAGGGGGAAGATACGCAGTATTTT. Its protein product is CAGSYQGQGEDTQYF.

This clonotype appeared many times. The chain recombines TRBV10-3 with TRBJ2-5; a weak D match, TRBD1 (5 bases). This CDR3 contains 13 residues. The germline gives CDR1 ENHRY, CDR2 SYGVKD. V lost 3 bases, J lost 3 bases, and 8 bases lay in between. CDR3 nucleotide sequence: TGTGCCATCAGTGACAGGGTGAAAGAGACCCAGTACTTC. Translated: CAISDRVKETQYF.

J is TRBJ2-3 and V is TRBV7-2; D perhaps matches TRBD1 (7 bases). V shed 5 bases and J shed 9 bases, with 12 bases lying between them. This CDR3 has 12 residues. In germline, CDR1 is SGHTA, CDR2 FQGNSA. CDR3 region: CASSAGTATQYF. The CDR3 region has the DNA TGTGCCAGCAGCGCGGGGACAGCCACGCAGTATTTT.

The chain employs TRBV20-1 and TRBJ2-4; D remains ambiguous. Gene TRBJ2-7 matches the end of the DNA better, so the J call may be wrong. CDR3 length: 13 residues. The V gene's germline CDR1 is DFQATT and CDR2 SNEGSKA (reference sequence). For the CDR3, the DNA is TGCAGTGCTAGACTGACCGTATCCTACGAGCAGTACTTC. This translates into CSARLTVSYEQYF.

The chain recombines TRBV12-3 or TRBV12-4 with TRBJ2-5; possible D gene TRBD1, 6 bases. The J call could be wrong; TRBJ2-7 is a better fit for the DNA end. The CDR3 contains 14 residues. CDR3 protein: CASSSQGQDHEQYF. The CDR3 DNA sequence: TGTGCCAGCAGTTCGCAGGGGCAGGACCACGAGCAGTACTTC.

This clonotype was detected many times. The rearrangement joins TRBV20-1 to TRBJ2-3; the D is unclear. Per germline, CDR1 DFQATT and CDR2 SNEGSKA (reference sequence). The CDR3 covers 11 residues. Trimming left V 5 bases short and J 4 bases short, with 7 bases between. The CDR3 sequence: CSARRSDTQYF. The CDR3 DNA is TGCAGTGCTCGTCGCTCAGATACGCAGTATTTT.

The V gene is TRBV28, the J gene TRBJ2-5; D not certain. This CDR3 has 14 amino acids. Germline loops: CDR1 MDHEN, CDR2 SYDVKM. Trimming removed 2 bases from V and 5 bases from J, with 12 bases in between. The CDR3 DNA follows: TGTGCCAGCAGTTTAACACAGCTAGGGGAGACCCAGTACTTC. Its protein product is CASSLTQLGETQYF. Using reference TRBV28 and TRBJ2-5 for the parts outside the CDR3, the full variable domain is DVKVTQSSRYLVKRTGEKVFLECVQDMDHENMFWYRQDPGLGLRLIYFSYDVKMKEKGDIPEGYSVSREKKERFSLILESASTNQTSMYLCASSLTQLGETQYFGPGTRLLVL.

The chain has TRBV6-2 or TRBV6-3 and TRBJ2-7; 11 positions match TRBD2. CDR3 length: 17 amino acids. Unmatched junction bases numbered 8, after V lost 4 bases and J lost 0 bases. Germline assignment: CDR1 MNHEY and CDR2 SVGEGT. CDR3 coding DNA: TGTGCCAGCAGTTTCACTAGCGGGAGCCTGAGCTCCTACGAGCAGTACTTC. It codes for CASSFTSGSLSSYEQYF.

The gene calls are TRBV11-2 and TRBJ1-2; TRBD1 matches at 7 bases. The CDR3 loop spans 14 amino acids. V gave up 6 bases and J gave up 4 bases; unmatched junction bases: 8. In germline, CDR1 is SGHAT, CDR2 FQNNGV. CDR3 protein: CASRPDRVGYGYTF. The CDR3 coding sequence is TGTGCCAGCAGACCCGACAGGGTGGGCTATGGCTACACCTTC. The complete variable domain, with remaining parts taken from reference TRBV11-2 and TRBJ1-2, reads EAGVAQSPRYKIIEKRQSVAFWCNPISGHATLYWYQQILGQGPKLLIQFQNNGVVDDSQLPKDRFSAERLKGVDSTLKIQPAKLEDSAVYLCASRPDRVGYGYTFGSGTRLTVV.

The V and J genes are TRBV12-3 or TRBV12-4 and TRBJ2-2; D is undetermined. This CDR3 comprises 14 residues. Trimming removed 6 bases from V and 2 bases from J, with 10 bases in between. CDR3 sequence reads: CASRIDENTGELFF. Written as DNA, the CDR3 is TGTGCCAGCAGGATAGATGAAAACACCGGGGAGCTGTTTTTT.